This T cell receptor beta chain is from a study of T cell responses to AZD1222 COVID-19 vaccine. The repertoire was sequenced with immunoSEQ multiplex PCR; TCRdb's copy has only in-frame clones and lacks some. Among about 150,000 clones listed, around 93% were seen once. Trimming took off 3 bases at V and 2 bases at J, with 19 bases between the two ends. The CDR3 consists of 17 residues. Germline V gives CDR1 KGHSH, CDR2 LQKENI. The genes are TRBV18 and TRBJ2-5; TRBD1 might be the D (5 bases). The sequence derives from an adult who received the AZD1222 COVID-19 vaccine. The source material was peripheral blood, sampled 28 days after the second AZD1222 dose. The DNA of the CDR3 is TGTGCCAGCTCACCGGCGTCAATACAGGCGCAACAAGAGACCCAGTACTTC. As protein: CASSPASIQAQQETQYF.